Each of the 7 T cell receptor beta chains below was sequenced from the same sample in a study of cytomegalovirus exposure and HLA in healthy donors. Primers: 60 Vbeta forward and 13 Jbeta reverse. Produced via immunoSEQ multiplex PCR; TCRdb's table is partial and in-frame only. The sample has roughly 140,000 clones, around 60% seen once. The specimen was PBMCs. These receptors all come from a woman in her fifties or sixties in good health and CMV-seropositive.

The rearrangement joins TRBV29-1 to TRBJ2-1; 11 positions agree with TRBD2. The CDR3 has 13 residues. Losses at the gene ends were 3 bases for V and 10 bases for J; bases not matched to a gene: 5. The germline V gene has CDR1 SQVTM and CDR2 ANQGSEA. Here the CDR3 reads CSVDTSGSREQFF. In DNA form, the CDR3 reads TGCAGCGTTGACACTAGCGGGAGTAGGGAGCAGTTCTTC.

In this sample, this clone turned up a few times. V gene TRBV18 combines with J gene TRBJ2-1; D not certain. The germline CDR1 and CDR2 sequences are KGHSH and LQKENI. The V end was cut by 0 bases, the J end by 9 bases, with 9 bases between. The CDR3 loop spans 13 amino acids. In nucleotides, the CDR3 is TGTGCCAGCTCACCACCCTCGGTCGGTGAGCAGTTCTTC. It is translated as CASSPPSVGEQFF.

In DNA form, the CDR3 reads TGCGCCAGCAGCTTGGTTGGTAGCGGGGCGGAGACCCAGTACTTC. It encodes CASSLVGSGAETQYF. This chain links TRBV5-1 with TRBJ2-5; 8 bases line up with TRBD2. CDR3 length: 15 amino acids. The V gene end was trimmed by 0 bases and the J gene end by 5 bases; junction bases not matched to a gene: 6. Looked up from germline, CDR1 is SGHRS and CDR2 is YFSETQ.

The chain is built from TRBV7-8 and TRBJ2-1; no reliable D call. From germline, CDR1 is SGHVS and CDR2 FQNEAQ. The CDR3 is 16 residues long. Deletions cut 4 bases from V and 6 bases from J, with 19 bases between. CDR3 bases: TGTGCCAGCAGCTCGCTGGGCTCCTTTTCTCTCAATGAGCAGTTCTTC. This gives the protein CASSSLGSFSLNEQFF.

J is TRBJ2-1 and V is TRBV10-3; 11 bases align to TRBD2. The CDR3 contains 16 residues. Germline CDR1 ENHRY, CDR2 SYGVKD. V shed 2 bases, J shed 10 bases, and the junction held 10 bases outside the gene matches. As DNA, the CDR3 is TGTGCCATCAGTGAGCATGGGACTAGCGGTGCGGACGAGCAGTTCTTC. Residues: CAISEHGTSGADEQFF.

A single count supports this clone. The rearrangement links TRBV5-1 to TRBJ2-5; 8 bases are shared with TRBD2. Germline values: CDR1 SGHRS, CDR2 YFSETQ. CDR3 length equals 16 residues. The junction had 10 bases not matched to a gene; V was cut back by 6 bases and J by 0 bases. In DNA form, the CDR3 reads TGCGCCAGCACCGAGGCGGCTAGCGGGTACCAAGAGACCCAGTACTTC. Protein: CASTEAASGYQETQYF.

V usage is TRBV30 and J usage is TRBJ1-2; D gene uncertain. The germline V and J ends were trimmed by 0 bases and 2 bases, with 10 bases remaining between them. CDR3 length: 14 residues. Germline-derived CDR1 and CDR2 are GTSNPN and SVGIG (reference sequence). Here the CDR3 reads CAWSVGWRNYGYTF. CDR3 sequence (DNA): TGTGCCTGGAGTGTGGGTTGGAGGAACTATGGCTACACCTTC.